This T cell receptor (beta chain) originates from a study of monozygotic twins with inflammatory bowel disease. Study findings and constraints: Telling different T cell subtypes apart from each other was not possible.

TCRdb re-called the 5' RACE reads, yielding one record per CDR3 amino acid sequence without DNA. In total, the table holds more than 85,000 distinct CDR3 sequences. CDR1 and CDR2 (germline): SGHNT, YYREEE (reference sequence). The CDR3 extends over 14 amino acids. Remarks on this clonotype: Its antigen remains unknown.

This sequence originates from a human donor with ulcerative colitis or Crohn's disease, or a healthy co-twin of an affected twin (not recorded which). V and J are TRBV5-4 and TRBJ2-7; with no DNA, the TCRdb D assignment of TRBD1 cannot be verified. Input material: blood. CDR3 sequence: CASSSTGQSYEQYF. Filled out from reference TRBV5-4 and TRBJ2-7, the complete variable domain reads ETGVTQSPTHLIKTRGQQVTLRCSSQSGHNTVSWYQQALGQGPQFIFQYYREEENGRGNFPPRFSGLQFPNYSSELNVNALELDDSALYLCASSSTGQSYEQYFGPGTRLTVT.